The present entry profiles one T cell receptor beta chain with its context. Using immunoSEQ multiplex PCR, the repertoire was profiled, and TCRdb retains in-frame clones only, with some absent. This repertoire shows around 160,000 clones, about 85% found once; its top ten account for around 35%. Germline loops: CDR1 MGHRA, CDR2 YSYEKL. CDR3 size: 16 residues. Trimming took off 0 bases at V and 8 bases at J, with 19 bases between the two ends. The sample originates from a study of blood T cell repertoires in COVID-19. Study information: Material from acute and convalescent COVID-19 was sourced from the United States, Italy and Spain. PBMCs, B-cell-depleted T cells, or T cells were the source of the cDNA or gDNA that made up the material.

This chain links TRBV4-1 with TRBJ1-2; tentatively, D is TRBD1 (5 bases). This TCR came from a human donor in a cohort sampled during active COVID-19. Sequencing used peripheral blood. Written as DNA, the CDR3 is TGCGCCAGCAGCCAAGATAGGCAGGGAAGAGTTTGGGGCTACACCTTC. This sequence encodes CASSQDRQGRVWGYTF.